These T cell receptor beta chains were read from a single sample in a study of blood T cell repertoires in COVID-19. Clones were read by immunoSEQ multiplex PCR, and TCRdb kept only the in-frame ones, dropping some. There are fewer than 350,000 clones in the sample; 80% to 90% occur only once, and less than 2.5% lies in the top ten. The sequencing input was PBMCs or T cells enriched from blood (not recorded which). The origin of the receptors is a man aged 25-40 years who had recovered from COVID-19. CDR3s include the opening cysteine and the closing phenylalanine or tryptophan. Fields, in order: V gene, clone size, D gene, J gene, CDR3 protein, CDR3 DNA. D genes are given only for firm matches. Only some rows state a clone size, as once, few, many or a class for expanded clones.

V: TRBV27; size: -; D: -; J: TRBJ1-2; CDR3: CASRNPRGPNYGYTF; DNA: TGTGCCAGCAGGAACCCCAGGGGCCCAAACTATGGCTACACCTTC
V: TRBV4-1; size: -; D: TRBD1; J: TRBJ1-1; CDR3: CASNSRQGVTTEAFF; DNA: TGCGCCAGCAATTCTCGACAGGGTGTGACGACTGAAGCTTTCTTT
V: TRBV3-1/TRBV3-2; size: few; D: TRBD1; J: TRBJ1-2; CDR3: CASSQDYRDRVNGYTF; DNA: TGTGCCAGCAGCCAAGATTATCGGGACAGGGTGAATGGCTACACCTTC
V: TRBV19; size: -; D: TRBD1; J: TRBJ1-2; CDR3: CASRNDRGYGYTF; DNA: TGTGCCAGTAGGAATGACAGGGGGTATGGCTACACCTTC
V: TRBV5-8; size: -; D: -; J: TRBJ2-6; CDR3: CASSRGSSGANVLTF; DNA: TGTGCCAGCAGCAGGGGAAGCTCTGGGGCCAACGTCCTGACTTTC
V: TRBV30; size: -; D: -; J: TRBJ1-1; CDR3: CAQHGEKWGGTEAFF; DNA: TGTGCCCAACACGGGGAAAAGTGGGGTGGCACTGAAGCTTTCTTT
V: TRBV30; size: once; D: -; J: TRBJ1-3; CDR3: CAWSVGGAGGNTIYF; DNA: TGTGCCTGGAGTGTCGGAGGGGCCGGGGGAAACACCATATATTTT
V: TRBV19; size: once; D: -; J: TRBJ1-2; CDR3: CASSIRPGVDGYTF; DNA: TGTGCCAGTAGTATCCGCCCCGGGGTTGATGGCTACACCTTC
V: TRBV11-3; size: -; D: TRBD2; J: TRBJ2-3; CDR3: CASSLGAGGQDTQYF; DNA: TGTGCCAGCAGCTTAGGAGCGGGGGGACAAGATACGCAGTATTTT
V: TRBV11-3; size: -; D: TRBD2; J: TRBJ2-5; CDR3: CASSFGGRLAGGQETQYF; DNA: TGTGCCAGCAGCTTTGGAGGGCGACTAGCGGGCGGCCAAGAGACCCAGTACTTC
V: TRBV5-1; size: -; D: -; J: TRBJ2-7; CDR3: CASSLATSQYEQYF; DNA: TGCGCCAGCAGCTTGGCCACCTCCCAGTACGAGCAGTACTTC
V: TRBV6-5; size: -; D: -; J: TRBJ1-1; CDR3: CASSYTTGNTEAFF; DNA: TGTGCCAGCAGTTACACAACAGGGAACACTGAAGCTTTCTTT
V: TRBV2; size: -; D: -; J: TRBJ1-1; CDR3: CASSMRRNTEAFF; DNA: TGTGCCAGCAGTATGAGGCGGAACACTGAAGCTTTCTTT
V: TRBV6-2/TRBV6-3; size: -; D: TRBD1; J: TRBJ1-1; CDR3: CASSPIGQGRTEAFF; DNA: TGTGCCAGCAGCCCTATCGGACAGGGAAGGACTGAAGCTTTCTTT
V: TRBV4-2; size: -; D: -; J: TRBJ2-6; CDR3: CASSQVLWANVLTF; DNA: TGTGCCAGCAGCCAAGTTCTTTGGGCCAACGTCCTGACTTTC
V: TRBV11-1; size: many; D: TRBD2; J: TRBJ2-5; CDR3: CASSSGTSGYQETQYF; DNA: TGTGCCAGCAGCTCCGGGACTAGCGGTTACCAAGAGACCCAGTACTTC
V: TRBV6-5; size: -; D: TRBD1; J: TRBJ1-6; CDR3: CATRPGQGGSPLHF; DNA: TGTGCCACCAGACCGGGACAGGGCGGATCACCCCTCCACTTT
V: TRBV9; size: -; D: TRBD2; J: TRBJ2-3; CDR3: CASSRTSGRLDTQYF; DNA: TGTGCCAGCAGTCGGACTAGCGGAAGGTTAGATACGCAGTATTTT
V: TRBV12-3/TRBV12-4; size: -; D: -; J: TRBJ1-2; CDR3: CASSLEVNYGYTF; DNA: TGTGCCAGCAGTTTGGAGGTTAACTATGGCTACACCTTC
V: TRBV5-1; size: -; D: TRBD2; J: TRBJ2-1; CDR3: CASSPGLAGASYNEQFF; DNA: TGCGCCAGCAGCCCGGGACTAGCGGGGGCCTCCTACAATGAGCAGTTCTTC
V: TRBV7-2; size: -; D: -; J: TRBJ1-1; CDR3: CASSLLLLANTEAFF; DNA: TGTGCCAGCAGCTTATTACTCCTTGCGAACACTGAAGCTTTCTTT
V: TRBV19; size: -; D: -; J: TRBJ1-5; CDR3: CASSIYGTAHQPQHF; DNA: TGTGCCAGTAGTATATATGGCACAGCCCATCAGCCCCAGCATTTT
V: TRBV6-2/TRBV6-3; size: -; D: TRBD1; J: TRBJ1-5; CDR3: CASTPGGLGQPQHF; DNA: TGTGCCAGCACCCCAGGGGGCTTGGGTCAGCCCCAGCATTTT
V: TRBV7-9; size: -; D: -; J: TRBJ2-5; CDR3: CASSPWGHEDQTQYF; DNA: TGTGCCAGCAGCCCCTGGGGCCATGAGGATCAGACCCAGTACTTC
V: TRBV6-2/TRBV6-3; size: once; D: TRBD1; J: TRBJ2-1; CDR3: CASSVGTGFEQFF; DNA: TGTGCCAGCAGTGTCGGGACAGGGTTTGAGCAGTTCTTC
V: TRBV7-8; size: -; D: -; J: TRBJ2-7; CDR3: CASSLQVHEQYF; DNA: TGTGCCAGCAGCCTACAGGTCCACGAGCAGTACTTC
V: TRBV18; size: -; D: TRBD1; J: TRBJ2-1; CDR3: CASSPQGASSYNEQFF; DNA: TGTGCCAGCTCACCACAGGGGGCTTCATCCTACAATGAGCAGTTCTTC